These 7 T cell receptor beta chains share one sample of origin, sequenced in a study of cytomegalovirus exposure and HLA in healthy donors (dated by TCRdb to 2017 to 2019). Libraries were built with the immunoSEQ multiplex PCR assay. The multiplex PCR relied on a mix of 60 forward primers for TCR Vbeta segments and 13 reverse primers for TCR Jbeta segments. The table comes from immuneACCESS by way of TCRdb, which keeps in-frame sequences with V and J called. Part of the clones is missing from these tables; in studies checked, under half for an unresolved V gene and the rest for unknown reasons. The table held for this sample gives 80,000 to 100,000 clones. Jointly, the top ten make up 0.58% of the sample. Sequencing used PBMCs. These receptors were taken from a man in his fifties or sixties in good health and CMV-seronegative.

The rearrangement uses TRBV19 and TRBJ2-2; 8 bases match TRBD1. The CDR3 has 15 residues. V shed 6 bases and J 7 bases; nucleotides not matched to a gene: 10. Germline CDR1 reads LNHDA; CDR2 reads SQIVND (reference sequence). CDR3 DNA: TGTGCCAGTAGCCCAGACAGGGGAGTCGTCGGGGAGCTGTTTTTT. It encodes CASSPDRGVVGELFF.

The rearrangement links TRBV30 to TRBJ2-5; D is uncertain. The V end was cut by 0 bases, the J end by 2 bases, with 7 bases between. The CDR3 has 13 amino acids. Per the germline V gene, CDR1 is GTSNPN and CDR2 is SVGIG (reference sequence). The CDR3: CAWSVVSQETQYF. The CDR3 bases are TGTGCCTGGAGTGTTGTCAGTCAAGAGACCCAGTACTTC.

This chain's CDR3 is CASSYSWGQGNSPLHF. CDR3 nucleotide sequence: TGTGCCAGCAGTTACTCCTGGGGACAGGGTAATTCACCCCTCCACTTT. The chain couples TRBV6-5 to TRBJ1-6; 9 bases align to TRBD1. The junction had 3 bases not matched to a gene; V was cut back by 0 bases and J by 6 bases. Germline loops: CDR1 MNHEY, CDR2 SVGAGI. The CDR3 is 16 residues long.

The V call is TRBV7-9, the J call TRBJ1-5; D remains ambiguous. Trimming cost V 0 bases and J 6 bases, with 9 bases left between them. The CDR3 runs 14 residues. Per the germline V gene, CDR1 is SEHNR and CDR2 is FQNEAQ (reference sequence). The CDR3 DNA follows: TGTGCCAGCAGCTTAGCGCGTGTGATTCAGCCCCAGCATTTT. Translating it yields CASSLARVIQPQHF.

The chain is built from TRBV28 and TRBJ1-1, with D tentatively TRBD1 (6 bases). The CDR3 is 15 amino acids. The V end lost 7 bases, the J end lost 0 bases, and 15 bases lay between the germline ends. CDR1 is MDHEN, CDR2 SYDVKM, per germline. CDR3 sequence reads: CASTTGTHMNTEAFF. The CDR3 region has the DNA TGTGCCAGCACCACCGGGACACATATGAACACTGAAGCTTTCTTT.

The chain joins TRBV19 to TRBJ2-7; 9 bases agree with TRBD1. The length of the CDR3 is 14 residues. The germline CDR1 and CDR2 sequences are LNHDA and SQIVND (reference sequence). V gave up 5 bases and J gave up 2 bases; unmatched junction bases: 4. DNA for the CDR3: TGTGCCAGTAGTGCCGGGACAGGGACCTACGAGCAGTACTTC. Its protein product is CASSAGTGTYEQYF.

The rearrangement uses TRBV27 and TRBJ2-1; weak D call: TRBD2 (6 bases). V was shortened by 8 bases and J by 4 bases, with 6 bases between the two germline ends. The CDR3 is made up of 11 amino acids. Germline V gives CDR1 MNHEY, CDR2 SMNVEV (reference sequence). In nucleotides, the CDR3 is TGTGCCAGCCGGGAGTACAATGAGCAGTTCTTC. Its protein product is CASREYNEQFF.